This TCR beta chain emerged from a study of T cell responses to AZD1222 COVID-19 vaccine. Study-wide points: There were mostly white British donors and more females than males, and clonal diversity was possibly underestimated. Seropositive at baseline were only a handful of AZD1222 recipients. Spike-specific TCRs gained breadth and depth after people received two AZD1222 doses.

Pooled samples include second doses given at about 4 or 12 weeks. Germline assignment: CDR1 SNHLY and CDR2 FYNNEI. The CDR3 is 14 residues long. Trimming took 6 bases from V and 2 from J, leaving 11 bases between them. Profiling relied on immunoSEQ multiplex PCR, and the TCRdb table lists in-frame clones only, not all of them. The data hold some 53,000 clones, with approximately 86% observed a single time. To note about this clone: The target antigen is unknown.

The J gene is TRBJ1-5, the V gene TRBV2, with D uncertain. The sample in question was peripheral blood, obtained 28 days after the second AZD1222 dose. This clonotype was sampled from an adult who received the AZD1222 COVID-19 vaccine. The CDR3 nucleotides read TGTGCCAGCAGGGCCAACCTTGGCAATCAGCCCCAGCATTTT. It translates to CASRANLGNQPQHF.